This TCR beta chain was obtained from a study of cytomegalovirus exposure and HLA in healthy donors. Across the study: It was reported in a later analysis that the same platform had been used for the 120 or so validation repertoires as for the 550 to 700 first-cohort repertoires. Study-level results: Per published reports, the classifier diagnosed cytomegalovirus status with high specificity and sensitivity.

This clone has just a few counts. Its matching antigen is unknown. The CDR3 has 15 residues. Germline CDR1 and CDR2: SGHRS and YFSETQ. V was pared by 4 bases and J by 3 bases, with 8 bases of the junction left unmatched. The protocol was immunoSEQ multiplex PCR, while the TCRdb copy is restricted to in-frame clones and leaves out a portion. The sample lists about 53,000 clones; 92% were seen once. Sample: PBMCs. The sequence was collected from a man aged 18 to 30 in good health and CMV-seronegative. This sequence joins TRBV5-1 and TRBJ2-7; 9 bases line up with TRBD1. This CDR3 reads CASSPTGTGLYEQYF. CDR3 in DNA: TGCGCCAGCAGCCCTACAGGGACAGGGCTCTACGAGCAGTACTTC.